This TCR beta chain was recorded in a study of graft-versus-host responses after intestinal transplantation. Study in general: Isolated intestinal, liver-intestinal, or multivisceral transplants were what recipients had.

Findings and limits, study-wide: An association linked early post-transplant HvG declines with peak circulating GvH clone levels.

The CDR3 sequence is 16 residues long. Germline assignment: CDR1 LGHNA and CDR2 YSLEER. With 3 bases clipped from V and 2 bases from J, the junction kept 6 bases outside the gene matches. Profiled with immunoSEQ multiplex PCR; TCRdb holds only in-frame clones, not every one. The top ten clones hold around 0.22% of a sample with around 36,000 clones, more than 90% of them seen once. On this clone: Its target is unknown.

The material was unstimulated CD8+ T cells sorted from spleen or lymph node cells, obtained before transplant. V gene TRBV4-3 combines with J gene TRBJ2-3; 9 nucleotides match TRBD1. This receptor was obtained from a human donor who was the organ donor for an intestinal transplant. CDR3 bases: TGCGCCAGCAGCCATACGGGACAGGGTCTCACAGATACGCAGTATTTT. This sequence encodes CASSHTGQGLTDTQYF.